This is a list of T cell receptor beta chains from one sample in a study of cytomegalovirus exposure and HLA in healthy donors. The repertoire was sequenced with immunoSEQ multiplex PCR; TCRdb's copy has only in-frame clones and lacks some. Of roughly 120,000 clones listed, roughly 80% were seen once; the top ten hold about 2.1%. Sequencing was performed on PBMCs. The receptors stem from a woman aged 40 to 55 in good health and CMV-seropositive. Both conserved end residues are part of each CDR3. Fields, in order: D gene, J gene, V gene, clone size, CDR3 protein, CDR3 DNA. D genes are given only for firm matches. Clone size appears in some rows only: once, few, many, or a class for an expanded clone.

d_call: TRBD1
j_call: TRBJ2-3
v_call: TRBV6-1
clone_size: many
cdr3_aa: CASSEPGGSDTQYF
cdr3_nt: TGTGCCAGCAGTGAACCAGGGGGATCAGATACGCAGTATTTT

d_call: TRBD2
j_call: TRBJ2-5
v_call: TRBV5-5
clone_size: few
cdr3_aa: CASSPGLAGEYF
cdr3_nt: TGTGCCAGCAGCCCCGGACTAGCGGGGGAGTACTTC

d_call: TRBD2
j_call: TRBJ2-1
v_call: TRBV28
clone_size: .
cdr3_aa: CASSDRTSRYKDEQFF
cdr3_nt: TGTGCCAGCAGTGATCGGACTAGCCGATACAAGGATGAGCAGTTCTTC

d_call: .
j_call: TRBJ2-7
v_call: TRBV29-1
clone_size: .
cdr3_aa: CSVAFPVAPYEQYF
cdr3_nt: TGCAGCGTTGCGTTCCCAGTAGCCCCCTACGAGCAGTACTTC

d_call: TRBD1
j_call: TRBJ2-7
v_call: TRBV5-1
clone_size: .
cdr3_aa: CASSLVGGQGVYEQYF
cdr3_nt: TGCGCCAGCAGCTTGGTAGGGGGACAGGGGGTCTACGAGCAGTACTTC

d_call: TRBD2
j_call: TRBJ2-1
v_call: TRBV7-9
clone_size: .
cdr3_aa: CASSSTTSGSRNEQFF
cdr3_nt: TGTGCCAGCAGCTCTACGACTAGCGGGAGTCGCAATGAGCAGTTCTTC

d_call: .
j_call: TRBJ2-7
v_call: TRBV30
clone_size: .
cdr3_aa: CAWKETHDKQYF
cdr3_nt: TGTGCCTGGAAGGAGACCCACGATAAGCAGTACTTC

d_call: .
j_call: TRBJ1-1
v_call: TRBV30
clone_size: .
cdr3_aa: CAWGQHNEAFF
cdr3_nt: TGTGCCTGGGGACAGCACAATGAAGCTTTCTTT

d_call: TRBD1
j_call: TRBJ1-6
v_call: TRBV6-4
clone_size: .
cdr3_aa: CASRAGTDNSPLHF
cdr3_nt: TGTGCCAGCAGAGCCGGGACAGATAATTCACCCCTCCACTTT

d_call: TRBD1
j_call: TRBJ1-2
v_call: TRBV7-2
clone_size: .
cdr3_aa: CASSQVDRDYGYTF
cdr3_nt: TGCGCCAGCAGCCAAGTCGACAGGGACTATGGCTACACCTTC

d_call: TRBD1
j_call: TRBJ2-6
v_call: TRBV9
clone_size: .
cdr3_aa: CASSAGTGFSGANVLTF
cdr3_nt: TGTGCCAGCAGCGCGGGGACAGGTTTTTCTGGGGCCAACGTCCTGACTTTC

d_call: .
j_call: TRBJ1-2
v_call: TRBV6-6
clone_size: .
cdr3_aa: CASSYSGGLESYTF
cdr3_nt: TGTGCCAGCAGTTACTCGGGAGGTCTGGAGAGCTACACCTTC

d_call: .
j_call: TRBJ1-4
v_call: TRBV28
clone_size: .
cdr3_aa: CASSLRAGHGEKLFF
cdr3_nt: TGTGCCAGCAGTTTAAGAGCAGGTCATGGTGAAAAACTGTTTTTT

d_call: .
j_call: TRBJ1-2
v_call: TRBV19
clone_size: .
cdr3_aa: CASSTNPGFNYGYTF
cdr3_nt: TGTGCCAGTAGTACCAATCCAGGCTTTAACTATGGCTACACCTTC

d_call: .
j_call: TRBJ1-4
v_call: TRBV19
clone_size: few
cdr3_aa: CASSPDVGGEKLFF
cdr3_nt: TGTGCCAGTAGCCCCGACGTGGGGGGTGAAAAACTGTTTTTT

d_call: TRBD1
j_call: TRBJ1-2
v_call: TRBV7-2
clone_size: .
cdr3_aa: CASSLVPMQGADRGYTF
cdr3_nt: TGTGCCAGCAGCTTAGTCCCGATGCAGGGGGCGGACCGTGGCTACACCTTC

d_call: .
j_call: TRBJ2-2
v_call: TRBV10-3
clone_size: .
cdr3_aa: CAITGTQGGELFF
cdr3_nt: TGTGCCATCACCGGGACTCAGGGCGGGGAGCTGTTTTTT

d_call: .
j_call: TRBJ1-1
v_call: TRBV5-1
clone_size: .
cdr3_aa: CASSFTIQGVNTEAFF
cdr3_nt: TGCGCCAGCAGCTTTACGATACAGGGCGTGAACACTGAAGCTTTCTTT

d_call: TRBD2
j_call: TRBJ2-3
v_call: TRBV9
clone_size: .
cdr3_aa: CASSPQLAGGTDTQYF
cdr3_nt: TGTGCCAGCAGCCCACAGTTAGCGGGAGGCACAGATACGCAGTATTTT

d_call: .
j_call: TRBJ2-3
v_call: TRBV5-1
clone_size: .
cdr3_aa: CASSLLGGNTDTQYF
cdr3_nt: TGCGCCAGCAGCTTGTTAGGGGGAAACACAGATACGCAGTATTTT

d_call: .
j_call: TRBJ2-7
v_call: TRBV14
clone_size: .
cdr3_aa: CASSRFGDLYEQYF
cdr3_nt: TGTGCCAGCAGCCGGTTCGGGGATCTTTACGAGCAGTACTTC

d_call: .
j_call: TRBJ1-2
v_call: TRBV27
clone_size: .
cdr3_aa: CASSPGYGYTF
cdr3_nt: TGTGCCAGCAGTCCCGGCTATGGCTACACCTTC

d_call: TRBD1
j_call: TRBJ2-7
v_call: TRBV10-3
clone_size: .
cdr3_aa: CAISGTGTYEQYF
cdr3_nt: TGTGCCATCAGTGGGACAGGTACCTACGAGCAGTACTTC